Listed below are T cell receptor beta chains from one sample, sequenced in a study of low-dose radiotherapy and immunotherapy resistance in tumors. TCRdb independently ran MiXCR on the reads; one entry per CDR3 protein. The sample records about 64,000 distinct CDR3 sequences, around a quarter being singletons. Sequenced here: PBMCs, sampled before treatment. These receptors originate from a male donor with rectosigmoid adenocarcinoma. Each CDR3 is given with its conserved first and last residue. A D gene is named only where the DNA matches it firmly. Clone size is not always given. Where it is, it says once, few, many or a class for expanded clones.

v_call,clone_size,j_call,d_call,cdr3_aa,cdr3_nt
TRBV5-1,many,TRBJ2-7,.,CASSSGDRGGRSYEQYF,TGCGCCAGCAGCTCGGGCGACCGTGGGGGGCGATCCTACGAGCAGTACTTC
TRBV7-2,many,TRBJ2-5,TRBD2,CASSLSPRLAGQETQYF,TGTGCCAGCAGCTTATCCCCCCGGCTAGCGGGCCAAGAGACCCAGTACTTC
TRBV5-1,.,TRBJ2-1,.,CASSLELRAEQFF,TGCGCCAGCAGCTTGGAGTTGCGAGCGGAGCAGTTCTTC
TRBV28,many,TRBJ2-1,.,CASRPAASSYNEQFF,TGTGCCAGCAGACCCGCCGCTAGCTCCTACAATGAGCAGTTCTTC
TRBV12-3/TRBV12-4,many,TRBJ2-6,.,CASSFGVTGANVLTF,TGTGCCAGCAGTTTTGGAGTTACTGGGGCCAACGTCCTGACTTTC
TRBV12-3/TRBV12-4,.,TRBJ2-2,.,CASSLNRGQSNTGELFFFFFFFFF,.
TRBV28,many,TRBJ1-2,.,CASSLSWAHDGYTF,TGTGCCAGCAGTTTAAGTTGGGCACATGATGGCTACACCTTC
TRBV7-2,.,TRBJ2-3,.,CASSGWSDGTQYF,TGTGCCAGCAGCGGTTGGTCGGACGGTACGCAGTATTTT
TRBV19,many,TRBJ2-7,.,CASSIGAQGRSYEQYF,TGTGCCAGTAGTATTGGGGCCCAGGGACGGTCCTACGAGCAGTACTTC
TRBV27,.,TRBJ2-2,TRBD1,CASSPLGQVTTGELFF,TGTGCCAGCAGTCCACTAGGACAGGTGACCACCGGGGAGCTGTTTTTT